The 22 T cell receptor beta chains below were found in one sample sequenced in a study of CD8+ T cells in alopecia areata. Sequencing relied on a cDNA template that was reverse transcribed from extracted RNA. Only in-frame clones appear in the TCRdb table, and some are missing; sequencing was by immunoSEQ multiplex PCR. The sample contains about 140,000 clones, 45% to 65% of which appear only once. Treatment specified: oral pan-JAK inhibitor, 5-10 mg twice daily. The sequences come from CD8+ T cells sorted from blood, collected at week 4, from a patient treated with tofacitinib. All receptors come from a human donor with alopecia areata.

This clone was observed a single time. This sequence joins TRBV27 and TRBJ2-7; D may match TRBD1 or TRBD2 (5 bases each). The germline gives CDR1 MNHEY, CDR2 SMNVEV (reference sequence). This CDR3 region has 14 residues. Trimming left V 2 bases short and J 5 bases short, with 13 bases between. DNA for the CDR3: TGTGCCAGCAGTTTACGGGACGAGAAGAACGAGCAGTACTTC. This codes for CASSLRDEKNEQYF.

The rearrangement uses TRBV29-1 and TRBJ2-7; D gene unclear. The CDR3 sequence is 13 residues long. The V end was cut by 0 bases, the J end by 0 bases, with 6 bases between. CDR1 is SQVTM, CDR2 ANQGSEA, per germline. In DNA, the CDR3 is TGCAGCGTTGAAGACGGTATCTCCTACGAGCAGTACTTC. Amino acids: CSVEDGISYEQYF.

V is TRBV29-1 and J is TRBJ2-1; D assignment may be TRBD1 or TRBD2 (5 bases each). The V gene's germline CDR1 is SQVTM and CDR2 ANQGSEA. Trimming took 1 base from V and 1 from J, leaving 23 bases between them. The CDR3 loop spans 19 amino acids. The CDR3: CSVEGRAFLLGGSYNEQFF. The DNA for the CDR3 is TGCAGCGTTGAAGGCCGGGCATTCTTACTTGGGGGATCCTACAATGAGCAGTTCTTC.

The table lists this clone with a few counts. This chain links TRBV25-1 with TRBJ2-7, with D unresolved. The CDR3 runs 12 residues. V lost 5 bases, J lost 7 bases, and 12 bases lay in between. CDR1 and CDR2 (germline): MGHDK, SYGVNS. The CDR3, as DNA: TGTGCCAGCAGTTGGACCGAAGGAGAGCAGTACTTC. The encoded protein is CASSWTEGEQYF.

The CDR3 sequence: CASSSDREPYNEQFF. In DNA form, the CDR3 reads TGTGCCAGCAGCTCTGACAGGGAACCCTACAATGAGCAGTTCTTC. The rearrangement joins TRBV7-2 to TRBJ2-1, with 7 bases identical to TRBD1. Per the germline V gene, CDR1 is SGHTA and CDR2 is FQGNSA. The CDR3 extends over 15 amino acids. The J segment lost 2 bases and the V segment lost 4 bases, leaving 5 bases of the junction unmatched.

Turning to this clone: Different DNA sequences within this sample yield the same CDR3. The chain has TRBV5-1 and TRBJ2-7, with D perhaps matching TRBD1 or TRBD2 (5 bases each). This CDR3 comprises 14 residues. V was trimmed by 4 bases and J by 2 bases, leaving 13 bases between them. Germline loops: CDR1 SGHRS, CDR2 YFSETQ. CDR3 nucleotide sequence: TGCGCCAGCAGCCTGGGGACCGCCACCTACGAGCAGTACTTC. It translates to CASSLGTATYEQYF.

V is TRBV5-6 and J is TRBJ1-1; perhaps TRBD1 as D (6 bases). The CDR3 loop spans 13 amino acids. The germline V gene has CDR1 SGHDT and CDR2 YYEEEE. Trimming took off 4 bases at V and 10 bases at J, with 17 bases between the two ends. Here the CDR3 reads CASSLGQIHGAFF. Written as DNA, the CDR3 is TGTGCCAGCAGCCTTGGACAGATCCATGGAGCTTTCTTT.

The gene calls are TRBV19 and TRBJ2-7; 8 nucleotides agree with TRBD1. The J segment lost 3 bases and the V segment lost 4 bases, leaving 5 bases of the junction unmatched. The CDR3 is made up of 14 amino acids. Per germline, CDR1 LNHDA and CDR2 SQIVND (reference sequence). The CDR3 sequence: CASSTQGARYEQYF. CDR3 nucleotide sequence: TGTGCCAGTAGTACCCAGGGGGCACGCTACGAGCAGTACTTC.

This clone was seen only a few times. This rearrangement joins TRBV13 to TRBJ2-1, with no clear D. CDR3 length equals 11 residues. The ends were cut back, 1 base at V and 9 bases at J, with 4 bases in the middle. CDR1 is PRHDT and CDR2 is FYEKMQ in the germline V gene (reference sequence). The DNA for the CDR3 is TGTGCCAGCAGCTTAGAAAGTGAGCAGTTCTTC. Translating it yields CASSLESEQFF.

As for this clone: A far larger clone is one base from this, pointing to a likely read error. The chain joins TRBV10-3 to TRBJ2-5; TRBD2 agrees at 12 bases. Germline lookup yields CDR1 ENHRY and CDR2 SYGVKD. The CDR3 extends over 15 amino acids. CDR3 nucleotide sequence: TGTGCCAGCAGTTACTCTAGCGGGGGGGCCGAGACCCAGTACTTC. Protein sequence: CASSYSSGGAETQYF.

The chain carries TRBV11-2 and TRBJ2-5, with D perhaps matching TRBD2 (6 bases). The germline V gene encodes CDR1 SGHAT and CDR2 FQNNGV. The CDR3 loop spans 13 amino acids. Trimming pared 5 bases from V and 4 bases from J, leaving 11 bases between. CDR3 in DNA: TGTGCCAGCAGCCCGAACGGGGGAGAGACCCAGTACTTC. Translated, it gives CASSPNGGETQYF.

The chain links TRBV30 to TRBJ2-7; D is ambiguous. Germline assignment: CDR1 GTSNPN and CDR2 SVGIG (reference sequence). V lost 3 bases and J 2 bases, leaving 14 bases between the germline ends. This CDR3 comprises 14 residues. CDR3 sequence (DNA): TGTGCCTGGAGCCTTCGCGGCAGTCCCTACGAGCAGTACTTC. Residues: CAWSLRGSPYEQYF.

The chain recombines TRBV29-1 with TRBJ2-6; D unclear. Looked up from germline, CDR1 is SQVTM and CDR2 is ANQGSEA. The CDR3 is 14 residues long. V lost 4 bases and J lost 5, with 12 bases in between. This CDR3 reads CSVVSVGRANVLTF. DNA of the CDR3: TGCAGCGTTGTGTCCGTTGGTCGGGCCAACGTCCTGACTTTC.

J is TRBJ1-4 and V is TRBV30; TRBD1 agrees at 7 bases. V gave up 4 bases and J gave up 2 bases; unmatched junction bases: 1. Germline CDR1 GTSNPN, CDR2 SVGIG (reference sequence). This CDR3 is built from 13 residues. The CDR3 protein is CAWMTGTNEKLFF. As DNA, the CDR3 is TGTGCCTGGATGACAGGGACTAATGAAAAACTGTTTTTT. Using reference TRBV30 and TRBJ1-4 for the parts outside the CDR3, the full variable domain is SQTIHQWPATLVQPVGSPLSLECTVEGTSNPNLYWYRQAAGRGLQLLFYSVGIGQISSEVPQNLSASRPQDRQFILSSKKLLLSDSGFYLCAWMTGTNEKLFFGSGTQLSVL.

This rearrangement joins TRBV27 to TRBJ1-4; 7 bases are a match to TRBD1. With V trimmed by 5 bases and J by 4 bases, 4 bases remained unmatched. CDR3 length: 14 amino acids. From germline, CDR1 is MNHEY and CDR2 SMNVEV (reference sequence). The CDR3 protein is CASSNRDSNEKLFF. CDR3 nucleotide sequence: TGTGCCAGCAGTAACCGGGACAGTAATGAAAAACTGTTTTTT.

The gene calls are TRBV29-1 and TRBJ2-5, with D possibly TRBD2 on 6 matching bases. Trimming took off 3 bases at V and 2 bases at J, with 13 bases between the two ends. Germline values: CDR1 SQVTM, CDR2 ANQGSEA. CDR3 length equals 14 residues. The CDR3 protein is CSVDGEDSQETQYF. The DNA of the CDR3 is TGCAGCGTTGATGGGGAGGACTCACAAGAGACCCAGTACTTC.

The V and J genes are TRBV29-1 and TRBJ2-1; D gene ambiguous. CDR3 length equals 13 residues. Germline values: CDR1 SQVTM, CDR2 ANQGSEA. V lost 1 base, J lost 4 bases, and 8 bases lay in between. CDR3 sequence (DNA): TGCAGCGTTGAAGCCTATGCGTACAATGAGCAGTTCTTC. Translating it yields CSVEAYAYNEQFF.

The chain joins TRBV7-9 to TRBJ2-2; D unclear. In germline, CDR1 is SEHNR, CDR2 FQNEAQ (reference sequence). The V gene lost 7 bases and the J gene lost 0 bases, with 6 bases spanning the gap. The CDR3 is 13 amino acids. This chain's CDR3 is CASTSPNTGELFF. CDR3 nucleotide sequence: TGTGCCAGCACCTCTCCGAACACCGGGGAGCTGTTTTTT. The full variable domain, with the rest looked up from reference TRBV7-9 and TRBJ2-2, is DTGVSQNPRHKITKRGQNVTFRCDPISEHNRLYWYRQTLGQGPEFLTYFQNEAQLEKSRLLSDRFSAERPKGSFSTLEIQRTEQGDSAMYLCASTSPNTGELFFGEGSRLTVL.

The sample holds a few counts of this clone. This chain connects TRBV4-1 to TRBJ1-6; D remains unclear. Trimming stripped 0 bases from V and 6 bases from J, with 9 bases between. CDR1 MGHRA and CDR2 YSYEKL come from the germline V gene. The CDR3 is 15 amino acids. As DNA, the CDR3 is TGCGCCAGCAGCCAAGAGAACAGCCTTAATTCACCCCTCCACTTT. Translated, it gives CASSQENSLNSPLHF.

The V gene is TRBV13, the J gene TRBJ1-1; the D is unclear. This CDR3 comprises 13 residues. The ends were cut back, 5 bases at V and 3 bases at J, with 10 bases in the middle. The germline V gene encodes CDR1 PRHDT and CDR2 FYEKMQ (reference sequence). The CDR3 sequence is CASSPPGHTEAFF. In DNA form, the CDR3 reads TGTGCCAGCAGCCCCCCCGGCCACACTGAAGCTTTCTTT.

Note on this clone: At the DNA level, this CDR3 is encoded by other sequences in the same sample as well. This rearrangement joins TRBV13 to TRBJ2-1; tentatively, D is TRBD1 (6 bases). This CDR3 is 13 amino acids long. V was trimmed by 1 base and J by 7 bases, leaving 8 bases between them. Germline lookup yields CDR1 PRHDT and CDR2 FYEKMQ (reference sequence). Here the CDR3 reads CASSLVGGNEQFF. In DNA form, the CDR3 reads TGTGCCAGCAGCTTAGTAGGGGGAAATGAGCAGTTCTTC.

The chain couples TRBV7-3 to TRBJ2-7; the match to TRBD1 covers 10 bases. The CDR3 loop spans 13 amino acids. With V trimmed by 5 bases and J by 4 bases, 2 bases remained unmatched. Germline CDR1 is SGHTA and CDR2 is FQGTGA. The CDR3 reads CASSKGQGYEQYF. As DNA, the CDR3 is TGTGCCAGCAGCAAGGGACAGGGGTACGAGCAGTACTTC. The full variable domain, in which reference TRBV7-3 and TRBJ2-7 provide the parts outside the CDR3, is GAGVSQTPSNKVTEKGKYVELRCDPISGHTALYWYRQSLGQGPEFLIYFQGTGAADDSGLPNDRFFAVRPEGSVSTLKIQRTERGDSAVYLCASSKGQGYEQYFGPGTRLTVT.